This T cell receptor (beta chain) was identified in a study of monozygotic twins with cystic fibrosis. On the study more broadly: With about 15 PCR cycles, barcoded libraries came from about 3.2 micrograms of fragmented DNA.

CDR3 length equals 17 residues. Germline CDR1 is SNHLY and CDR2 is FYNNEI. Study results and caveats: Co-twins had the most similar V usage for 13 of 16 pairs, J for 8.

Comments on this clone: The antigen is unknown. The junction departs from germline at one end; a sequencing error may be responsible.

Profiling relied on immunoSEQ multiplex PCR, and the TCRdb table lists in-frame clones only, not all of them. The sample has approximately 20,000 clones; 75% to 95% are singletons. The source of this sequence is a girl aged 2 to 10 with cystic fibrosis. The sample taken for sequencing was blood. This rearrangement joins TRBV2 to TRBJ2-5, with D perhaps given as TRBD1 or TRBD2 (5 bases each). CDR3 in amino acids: CASRARGGSSGRETQYF. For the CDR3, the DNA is TGTGCGAGCAGGGCGAGGGGTGGGAGTAGTGGGCGCGAGACCCAGTACTTC.